The T cell receptor beta chain under discussion was sequenced for a study of control samples from healthy donors and cancer patients. Some clones are missing from TCRdb's copy, which holds only in-frame ones; the method was immunoSEQ multiplex PCR. In the table there are approximately 110,000 clones, roughly nine tenths of which are singletons. Germline CDR1 reads SNHLY; CDR2 reads FYNNEI. V lost 3 bases and J 3 bases, leaving 15 bases between the germline ends. This CDR3 comprises 16 residues. The sequence derives from a human donor in good health. The donor label of this sample is uncertain. The chain uses TRBV2 and TRBJ1-5; D is perhaps TRBD1 (6 bases). Sequencing input: blood. CDR3 protein: CASSEDRLGTNQPQHF. The CDR3 region has the DNA TGTGCCAGCAGTGAGGACAGACTGGGGACCAATCAGCCCCAGCATTTT. Looking up the rest from reference TRBV2 and TRBJ1-5 gives the full variable domain: EPEVTQTPSHQVTQMGQEVILRCVPISNHLYFYWYRQILGQKVEFLVSFYNNEISEKSEIFDDQFSVERPDGSNFTLKIRSTKLEDSAMYFCASSEDRLGTNQPQHFGDGTRLSIL.